This T cell receptor (beta chain) is drawn from a study of blood T cell repertoires in COVID-19. Sequencing was performed with immunoSEQ multiplex PCR; in TCRdb, only in-frame clones are kept and a portion is missing. This sample carries 130,000 or so clones, about 80% of them seen once, and the ten largest clones take more than 9%. Trimming cost V 4 bases and J 4 bases, with 6 bases left between them. The CDR3 covers 12 residues. From germline, CDR1 is SGHRS and CDR2 YFSETQ. The TCR comes from a woman in her sixties or seventies with acute or convalescent COVID-19. The specimen was peripheral blood. V usage is TRBV5-1 and J usage is TRBJ1-3; D gene uncertain. The CDR3 loop reads CASSPGGNTIYF. The CDR3 region has the DNA TGCGCCAGCAGCCCGGGGGGAAACACCATATATTTT.